Listed below are T cell receptor beta chains from one sample, sequenced in a study of naive and memory T cell subsets. TCRdb redid the calling of the UMI-ligation and nested PCR reads with MiXCR, one entry per CDR3 protein. This sample carries about 22,000 distinct CDR3 sequences, over 7% of them seen once, and the ten largest clones take 20% to 25%. Sequenced sample: central memory CD8+ T cells from blood. Every receptor here comes from a human donor in good health. Both conserved end residues are part of each CDR3. D genes are given only for firm matches. Clone sizes are given selectively: once, few, many, or a class where the clone is expanded.

D gene	V gene	J gene	clone size	CDR3 DNA	CDR3 protein
NA	TRBV29-1	TRBJ2-1	many	TGCAGCGGGTCCTCTCAGGGTTCCTACAATGAGCAGTTCTTC	CSGSSQGSYNEQFF
NA	TRBV10-3	TRBJ2-1	medium-sized	TGTGCCATCAGTGAGGGGGGGAGCGACTACAATGAGCAGTTCTTC	CAISEGGSDYNEQFF
NA	TRBV6-1	TRBJ2-7	NA	TGTGCCAGCGAGAGGGGTCGGACCACCTACGAGCAGTACTTC	CASERGRTTYEQYF
NA	TRBV28	TRBJ2-7	NA	TGTGCCAGCACCCCGTCCGACCCGTCGGCCTACGAGCAGTACTTC	CASTPSDPSAYEQYF
NA	TRBV6-1	TRBJ2-4	many	TGTGCCAGCAGTGACCCGCGGCTTTCTCTAGCCAAAAACATTCAGTACTTC	CASSDPRLSLAKNIQYF
NA	TRBV20-1	TRBJ1-5	many	TGCAGTGCTAGCGACGGGCGGGGTTTAGGAAATCAGCCCCAGCATTTT	CSASDGRGLGNQPQHF
NA	TRBV5-1	TRBJ2-1	NA	TGCGCCAGCAGCCGAAGGACCTTAGCTGAGCAGTTCTTC	CASSRRTLAEQFF
NA	TRBV28	TRBJ2-6	NA	TGTGCCAGCAGTTTACAAGGGTTCGGAACTGGGGCCAACGTCCTGACTTTC	CASSLQGFGTGANVLTF
NA	TRBV27	TRBJ2-7	many	TGTGCCAGCAGTCCCGCCCCCTCCTACGAGCAGTACTTC	CASSPAPSYEQYF
NA	TRBV29-1	TRBJ1-2	few	TGCAGCGTTGAAGATCGAGAGAGCCACTATGGCTACACCTTC	CSVEDRESHYGYTF
NA	TRBV6-4	TRBJ2-3	few	TGTGCCAGCAGTGTAGGTGCAACAGATACGCAGTATTTT	CASSVGATDTQYF
NA	TRBV11-3	TRBJ2-7	many	TGTGCCAGCAGCTTAGGTGCAGACTACGAGCAGTACTTC	CASSLGADYEQYF
NA	TRBV9	TRBJ2-1	many	TGTGCCAGCAGCGTAAGTTCCAACAATGAGCAGTTCTTC	CASSVSSNNEQFF
NA	TRBV7-2	TRBJ2-3	many	TGTGCCAGCAGCTTAAAGAGCACAGATACGCAGTATTTT	CASSLKSTDTQYF
NA	TRBV13	TRBJ2-2	many	TGTGCCAGCAGCTTTGGCGGGGAGCTGTTTTTT	CASSFGGELFF
TRBD2	TRBV18	TRBJ2-1	many	TGTGCCAGCTCACCACCCGGGACTAGCTACAATGAGCAGTTCTTC	CASSPPGTSYNEQFF
TRBD1	TRBV10-2	TRBJ2-1	NA	TGCGCCAGCAGTTGGACAGGGGCGTACAATGAGCAGTTCTTC	CASSWTGAYNEQFF
NA	TRBV6-1	TRBJ2-3	NA	TGTGCCAGCAGTAGGGGGCCAGGGGAGGCAGATACGCAGTATTTT	CASSRGPGEADTQYF
NA	TRBV20-1	TRBJ2-3	medium-sized	TGCAGTGCTAGAGTTCCCACTAGCACAGATACGCAGTATTTT	CSARVPTSTDTQYF
TRBD2	TRBV20-1	TRBJ2-1	few	TGCAGTGCTAGAGATCTAAGCGGGAGTGACTACAATGAGCAGTTCTTC	CSARDLSGSDYNEQFF
NA	TRBV29-1	TRBJ2-1	few	TGCAGCGTTGAAGGTGGGCAGTCGAACAGGGCCTCCTACAATGAGCAGTTCTTC	CSVEGGQSNRASYNEQFF
TRBD1	TRBV28	TRBJ2-7	medium-sized	TGTGCCAGCAGTCCCCCCATAACGGGGACAGGGGAGGACGAGCAGTACTTC	CASSPPITGTGEDEQYF
NA	TRBV7-9	TRBJ2-1	NA	TGTGCCAGCAGCCCTGGCAATGAGCAGTTCTTC	CASSPGNEQFF
NA	TRBV28	TRBJ1-5	many	TGTGCCAGCAGTTTATCCGCAGATAGTAGCAATCAGCCCCAGCATTTT	CASSLSADSSNQPQHF
NA	TRBV10-1	TRBJ2-3	NA	TGCGCCAGCAGTGAGTCAGGCACAGATACGCAGTATTTT	CASSESGTDTQYF
NA	TRBV6-2/TRBV6-3	TRBJ1-2	NA	TGTGCCAGCAGTGAGATCTATGGCTACACCTTC	CASSEIYGYTF
NA	TRBV20-1	TRBJ2-1	many	TGCAGTGCTAGTAACGGTCGGCAGGGTTACAATGAGCAGTTCTTC	CSASNGRQGYNEQFF
NA	TRBV6-5	TRBJ1-1	once	TGTGCCAGCAGTCACGACAGTCTGACAATGAACACTGAAGCTTTCTTT	CASSHDSLTMNTEAFF
TRBD1	TRBV7-3	TRBJ2-1	few	TGTGCCAGCAGCTTATCCCGGGACAGGGGATACAATGAGCAGTTCTTC	CASSLSRDRGYNEQFF
NA	TRBV28	TRBJ1-3	medium-sized	TGTGCCAGCAGCTTCAACTCTGGAAACACCATATATTTT	CASSFNSGNTIYF
NA	TRBV27	TRBJ2-3	few	TGTGCCAGCAGTGTTAGCGGAGGCACAGATACGCAGTATTTT	CASSVSGGTDTQYF
NA	TRBV15	TRBJ2-1	NA	TGTGCCACCAGCATGAGGGTGGATGAGCAGTTCTTC	CATSMRVDEQFF
NA	TRBV9	TRBJ1-1	medium-sized	TGTGCCAGCAGCGGTCCTTGGGGCACTGAAGCTTTCTTT	CASSGPWGTEAFF
NA	TRBV29-1	TRBJ1-1	many	TGCAGCGTTGTACCCCTGGGGTCGACTGAAGCTTTCTTT	CSVVPLGSTEAFF
NA	TRBV6-5	TRBJ1-2	many	TGTGCCAGCAGGGCAGGGTTCGGCTACACCTTC	CASRAGFGYTF
NA	TRBV4-3	TRBJ1-6	many	TGCGCCAGCAGCCAAACAGGAGAACTTTATAATTCACCCCTCCACTTT	CASSQTGELYNSPLHF
NA	TRBV27	TRBJ2-7	NA	TGTGCCAGCAGTTACTACGTGCAGTACTTC	CASSYYVQYF
NA	TRBV6-5	TRBJ2-7	many	TGTGCCAGCAGCTCCGGGCCTGAACCGGGGGAGCAGTACTTC	CASSSGPEPGEQYF
NA	TRBV7-2	TRBJ1-1	medium-sized	TGTGCCAGCAGCTCAAAGGTAGTCTCTAGGAACACTGAAGCTTTCTTT	CASSSKVVSRNTEAFF
TRBD1	TRBV3-1	TRBJ1-4	few	TGTGCCAGCAGCCAAGAGGACAGGGGGCAGGATGAAAAACTGTTTTTT	CASSQEDRGQDEKLFF
NA	TRBV5-1	TRBJ1-1	NA	TGCGCCAGCAGCGCCTTCGTCACGTCCTTGGCTGAAGCTTTCTTT	CASSAFVTSLAEAFF
NA	TRBV9	TRBJ1-6	few	TGTGCCAGCAGCGTAGCTCAGGGTCGGGAGTCACCCCTCCACTTT	CASSVAQGRESPLHF
NA	TRBV11-2	TRBJ2-7	NA	TGTGCCAGCAGCTCCCACGGGACAAATCTCGACGAGCAGTACTTC	CASSSHGTNLDEQYF